A single sample gave rise to the 2 T cell receptor beta chains below, sequenced in a study of graft-versus-host responses after intestinal transplantation. Sequencing was performed with immunoSEQ multiplex PCR; in TCRdb, only in-frame clones are kept and a portion is missing. The sample yields about 10,000 clones, under 35% seen once. The specimen comprised alloreactive CD4+ T cells from a mixed lymphocyte reaction culture, sampled before transplantation. As for subset: CFSE-low proliferating T cells sorted from roughly 6-day pre-transplant mixed lymphocyte reaction (GvH or HvG direction). The receptors were sampled from a human patient who was an organ donor for intestinal transplantation.

The V and J genes are TRBV19 and TRBJ1-2; D perhaps matches TRBD1 (5 bases). The CDR3 runs to 14 residues. CDR1 LNHDA and CDR2 SQIVND come from the germline V gene (reference sequence). V was trimmed by 1 base and J by 4 bases, leaving 10 bases between them. CDR3 bases: TGTGCCAGTAGTATAGTCCAGGGTCCCTATGGCTACACCTTC. As protein: CASSIVQGPYGYTF. Supplemented by reference TRBV19 and TRBJ1-2, the full variable domain reads DGGITQSPKYLFRKEGQNVTLSCEQNLNHDAMYWYRQDPGQGLRLIYYSQIVNDFQKGDIAEGYSVSREKKESFPLTVTSAQKNPTAFYLCASSIVQGPYGYTFGSGTRLTVV.

The genes are TRBV11-2 and TRBJ2-5, with 9 bases aligning to TRBD2. The CDR3 covers 17 residues. With 0 bases clipped from V and 1 base from J, the junction kept 6 bases outside the gene matches. From germline, CDR1 is SGHAT and CDR2 FQNNGV. The CDR3 nucleotides are TGTGCCAGCAGCTTAGATCGCGGTAGCGGGGGCCAAGAGACCCAGTACTTC. Its protein product is CASSLDRGSGGQETQYF.